The 25 T cell receptor beta chains presented below share a single source sample, sequenced in a study of vaccination and CD4 T cells after COVID-19. The study sequenced cultured CD4+ T cell DNA using the Oncomine TCR Beta short-read assay. TCRdb re-called the PCR reads with MiXCR, one entry per CDR3 protein. This table holds about 18,000 distinct CDR3 sequences, roughly 62% found once. The antigens these receptors bind are not known. Treatment here: approximately nine-day PBMC culture with coronavirus spike peptide pools or control peptides (ViraFEST assay). This material consisted of CD4+ T cells from blood, cultured in vitro, taken after SARS-CoV-2 vaccination. These receptors were taken from a human donor who had recovered from COVID-19.

This clonotype was observed a handful of times. The V gene is TRBV6-1, the J gene TRBJ1-2; 10 bases fit TRBD1. Trimming removed 2 bases from V and 5 bases from J; junction bases left unmatched: 5. Per the germline V gene, CDR1 is MNHNS and CDR2 is SASEGT. CDR3 length: 15 residues. DNA of the CDR3: TGTGCCAGCAGTGAACGGACAGGGGGACCATATGGCTACACCTTC. Its translation: CASSERTGGPYGYTF.

The chain combines TRBV2 with TRBJ2-7, with 12 bases aligning to TRBD1. V was clipped by 6 bases and J by 3 bases; unmatched bases: 6. Germline CDR1 reads SNHLY; CDR2 reads FYNNEI. This CDR3 contains 15 residues. The CDR3 is CASSTGTGGYYEQYF. The CDR3 DNA sequence: TGTGCCAGCAGCACCGGGACAGGGGGCTACTACGAGCAGTACTTC. Looking up the rest from reference TRBV2 and TRBJ2-7 gives the full variable domain: EPEVTQTPSHQVTQMGQEVILRCVPISNHLYFYWYRQILGQKVEFLVSFYNNEISEKSEIFDDQFSVERPDGSNFTLKIRSTKLEDSAMYFCASSTGTGGYYEQYFGPGTRLTVT.

The CDR3 coding sequence is TGCAGCCCCAATGACAGGGGGACCTATGGCTACACCTTC. Translating it yields CSPNDRGTYGYTF. The chain has TRBV20-1 and TRBJ1-2; TRBD1 matches 9 bases. The CDR3 is made up of 13 amino acids. CDR1 and CDR2 (germline): DFQATT, SNEGSKA (reference sequence).

The V gene is TRBV5-8, the J gene TRBJ1-5, with 9 bases matching TRBD1. Germline-derived CDR1 and CDR2 are SGHTS and YDEGEE. This CDR3 has 16 amino acids. The J segment lost 7 bases and the V segment lost 2 bases, leaving 10 bases of the junction unmatched. CDR3: CASSFYRTGARQPQHF. CDR3 in DNA: TGTGCCAGCAGCTTTTACCGGACAGGGGCAAGACAGCCCCAGCATTTT. The variable domain in full, completed from reference TRBV5-8 and TRBJ1-5, reads EAGVTQSPTHLIKTRGQQATLRCSPISGHTSVYWYQQALGLGLQFLLWYDEGEERNRGNFPPRFSGRQFPNYSSELNVNALELEDSALYLCASSFYRTGARQPQHFGDGTRLSIL.

This clonotype turned up a few times. The V and J genes are TRBV29-1 and TRBJ2-1; TRBD2 aligns across 10 bases. Per germline, CDR1 SQVTM and CDR2 ANQGSEA. This CDR3 region has 16 residues. The ends lost 5 bases at V and 3 bases at J; junction bases unmatched: 10. In DNA, the CDR3 is TGCAGCGTTAAGCCTAGCGGGAGAGAGCTCTACAATGAGCAGTTCTTC. Translation: CSVKPSGRELYNEQFF.

The chain has TRBV7-2 and TRBJ2-6; D possibly uses TRBD1 or TRBD2 (6 bases each). The length of the CDR3 is 16 residues. Trimming left V 1 base short and J 4 bases short, with 11 bases between. CDR1 is SGHTA, CDR2 FQGNSA, per germline. The CDR3 DNA follows: TGTGCCAGCAGCTTAGTAGGGGGGCAAGGGGCCAACGTCCTGACTTTC. Protein product: CASSLVGGQGANVLTF.

The V call is TRBV2, the J call TRBJ1-1; D remains ambiguous. V was shortened by 7 bases and J by 1 base, with 13 bases between the two germline ends. The germline V gene encodes CDR1 SNHLY and CDR2 FYNNEI. The CDR3 is 14 amino acids. The CDR3: CASTWTVKNTEAFF. CDR3 sequence (DNA): TGTGCCAGCACTTGGACGGTGAAGAACACTGAAGCTTTCTTT.

The chain employs TRBV7-2 and TRBJ1-4; D is unclear. The V end was cut by 0 bases, the J end by 6 bases, with 5 bases between. CDR3 length: 13 residues. CDR1 and CDR2 (germline): SGHTA, FQGNSA. The CDR3 DNA is TGTGCCAGCAGCTTAGCCCCAGATGAAAAACTGTTTTTT. It encodes CASSLAPDEKLFF.

This clonotype has only a few counts. The rearrangement joins TRBV20-1 to TRBJ1-3; no reliable D call. The CDR3 covers 14 residues. CDR1 DFQATT and CDR2 SNEGSKA come from the germline V gene (reference sequence). Trimming took off 4 bases at V and 0 bases at J, with 10 bases between the two ends. In nucleotides, the CDR3 is TGCAGTGCTATGGGTCCCCACTCTGGAAACACCATATATTTT. Translated: CSAMGPHSGNTIYF.

The rearrangement links TRBV28 to TRBJ1-2, with 10 positions matching TRBD1. This CDR3 is built from 17 residues. Germline CDR1 reads MDHEN; CDR2 reads SYDVKM. J lost 5 bases, V lost 4 bases, and 13 bases had no gene match. CDR3 loop: CASSSTGGARLWYGYTF. Here the CDR3 DNA reads TGTGCCAGCAGTTCGACAGGGGGCGCGCGGTTGTGGTATGGCTACACCTTC.

This sequence joins TRBV28 and TRBJ2-3, with 10 nucleotides matching TRBD1. There are 15 residues in the CDR3. Germline V gene data show CDR1 as MDHEN and CDR2 as SYDVKM. V shed 6 bases, J shed 4 bases, and the junction held 7 bases outside the gene matches. CDR3 sequence reads: CASRAPGQGPDTQYF. In nucleotides, the CDR3 is TGTGCCAGCAGGGCCCCGGGACAGGGGCCAGATACGCAGTATTTT.

CDR3 DNA sequence: TGTGCCAGCAGCCCCGCCTCTGGGGCCAACGTCCTGACTTTC. Protein sequence: CASSPASGANVLTF. The chain couples TRBV7-2 to TRBJ2-6; D remains unclear. With 5 bases removed from V and 0 bases from J, the gap between germline ends came to 5 bases. From germline, CDR1 is SGHTA and CDR2 FQGNSA. The CDR3 is 14 residues long.

V gene TRBV21-1 combines with J gene TRBJ1-2; the listed D gene, TRBD1, was not tested against the DNA. TRBV21-1 is annotated as a pseudogene. The CDR3 totals 13 residues. CDR3 sequence: CASSSRDFYGYTF. In nucleotides, the CDR3 is TGTGCCAGCAGCTCCCGGGATTTTTATGGCTACACCTTC.

The J gene is TRBJ1-4, the V gene TRBV6-1, with D perhaps TRBD1 (6 bases). CDR1 and CDR2 from the germline V gene are MNHNS and SASEGT. The CDR3 totals 15 residues. V lost 6 bases and J 3 bases, leaving 14 bases between the germline ends. The CDR3 protein is CASRRGASPNEKLFF. The CDR3 DNA sequence: TGTGCCAGCAGGAGGGGGGCGAGTCCTAATGAAAAACTGTTTTTT.

The chain carries TRBV30 and TRBJ2-6, with 7 bases fitting TRBD2. The CDR3 sequence is 15 residues long. In germline, CDR1 is GTSNPN, CDR2 SVGIG (reference sequence). J lost 0 bases, V lost 5 bases, and 4 bases had no gene match. The CDR3 coding sequence is TGTGCCTGGGGGCGGGGGTCCTCTGGGGCCAACGTCCTGACTTTC. This translates into CAWGRGSSGANVLTF.

This clonotype was detected only a few times. This chain's CDR3 is CASSFGPLNEQFF. CDR3 DNA sequence: TGTGCCAGCAGCTTTGGACCTTTGAATGAGCAGTTCTTC. The chain uses TRBV7-2 and TRBJ2-1, with D unresolved. Per the germline V gene, CDR1 is SGHTA and CDR2 is FQGNSA. The CDR3 is 13 residues long. Trimming took 3 bases from V and 7 from J, leaving 10 bases between them. Drawing the rest from reference TRBV7-2 and TRBJ2-1, the complete variable domain is GAGVSQSPSNKVTEKGKDVELRCDPISGHTALYWYRQSLGQGLEFLIYFQGNSAPDKSGLPSDRFSAERTGGSVSTLTIQRTQQEDSAVYLCASSFGPLNEQFFGPGTRLTVL.

The V call is TRBV19, the J call TRBJ1-2, with 8 bases that match TRBD1. CDR1 and CDR2 (germline): LNHDA, SQIVND (reference sequence). The CDR3 runs to 14 residues. J lost 6 bases, V lost 4 bases, and 7 bases had no gene match. The DNA for the CDR3 is TGTGCCAGTAGTACTCCTTCAGGGGGCGATGGCTACACCTTC. Protein product: CASSTPSGGDGYTF.

The V gene is TRBV2, the J gene TRBJ2-3, with 9 bases that match TRBD2. V trimming: 6 bases; J trimming: 3 bases; junction bases outside the gene matches: 10. CDR1 is SNHLY and CDR2 is FYNNEI in the germline V gene. The CDR3 loop spans 16 amino acids. CDR3 DNA: TGTGCCAGCAGGCCCGGCGGGGGGGGAGGGACAGATACGCAGTATTTT. It specifies CASRPGGGGGTDTQYF.

This clonotype was seen only a few times. J is TRBJ1-2 and V is TRBV6-2 or TRBV6-3, with TRBD1 as a possible D gene (5 bases). Between the trimmed V and J ends, which lost 7 bases and 4 bases, there was a span of 16 bases. This CDR3 is 14 amino acids long. Germline V CDR1 and CDR2: MNHEY, SVGEGT. This chain's CDR3 is CASTFGWDGYGYTF. The CDR3 DNA reads as TGTGCCAGCACATTTGGATGGGACGGCTATGGCTACACCTTC.

This clonotype showed up just once. The CDR3 region is CASSIGYPAGELNEQFF. DNA for the CDR3: TGTGCCAGTAGTATAGGGTATCCAGCGGGAGAATTAAATGAGCAGTTCTTC. The V and J genes are TRBV19 and TRBJ2-1, with 8 bases identical to TRBD2. Looked up from germline, CDR1 is LNHDA and CDR2 is SQIVND (reference sequence). CDR3 length: 17 amino acids. V dropped 1 base and J dropped 7; count of bases not matched to a gene: 12.

CDR3: CSATGPLWGKPYNEQFF. The CDR3 DNA reads TGCAGTGCTACAGGTCCATTATGGGGGAAACCTTACAATGAGCAGTTCTTC. The chain links TRBV20-1 to TRBJ2-1; D assignment may be TRBD1 or TRBD2 (5 bases each). Germline CDR1 DFQATT, CDR2 SNEGSKA (reference sequence). The CDR3 has 17 residues. The V end lost 4 bases, the J end lost 4 bases, and 23 bases lay between the germline ends.

The V and J genes are TRBV7-2 and TRBJ1-5; no firm D call. CDR1 SGHTA and CDR2 FQGNSA come from the germline V gene. This CDR3 is 15 amino acids long. Trimming took 2 bases from V and 1 from J, leaving 9 bases between them. As DNA, the CDR3 is TGTGCCAGCAGCTTAAACAGCATGAGCAATCAGCCCCAGCATTTT. Its translation is CASSLNSMSNQPQHF. Combining the CDR3 with reference TRBV7-2 and TRBJ1-5 gives the whole variable domain GAGVSQSPSNKVTEKGKDVELRCDPISGHTALYWYRQSLGQGLEFLIYFQGNSAPDKSGLPSDRFSAERTGGSVSTLTIQRTQQEDSAVYLCASSLNSMSNQPQHFGDGTRLSIL.

A few counts support this clonotype. The DNA for the CDR3 is TGTGCCAGCAGTTACTGGGTAGCAAGGGATACGCAGTATTTT. It specifies CASSYWVARDTQYF. This chain links TRBV6-5 with TRBJ2-3; the D is unclear. Germline CDR1 MNHEY, CDR2 SVGAGI. Trimming took off 1 base at V and 6 bases at J, with 11 bases between the two ends. The CDR3 totals 14 residues.

This clonotype was counted a few times. The chain has TRBV7-3 and TRBJ1-2; maybe TRBD1 (5 bases). Germline CDR1 and CDR2: SGHTA and FQGTGA. The CDR3 extends over 13 amino acids. V lost 5 bases, J lost 7 bases, and 14 bases lay in between. The CDR3 bases are TGTGCCAGCAGCCAGGGACCGGGGCGTGGCTACACCTTC. The encoded protein is CASSQGPGRGYTF.

V gene TRBV4-2 combines with J gene TRBJ1-2, with no clear D. Trimming pared 0 bases from V and 1 base from J, leaving 15 bases between. CDR3 length: 17 amino acids. The germline V gene has CDR1 LGHNA and CDR2 YNFKEQ. The CDR3 DNA sequence: TGTGCCAGCAGCCAAGATTTGAGGGCAGTCCTTAACTATGGCTACACCTTC. Translation: CASSQDLRAVLNYGYTF.